Listed here are 15 T cell receptor beta chains from one sample, sequenced in a study of shared clonotypes between healthy human individuals. Positively selected for CCR7, the CD45RO-negative cells used as naive CD8 cells excluded terminally differentiated effector memory CD45RA+ cells. Generated by immunoSEQ multiplex PCR, the TCRdb table keeps only in-frame clones and is missing some. The sample comprises about 2 million clones, roughly 95% of which are singletons, and approximately 1% rests with the top ten. The sequencing input was naive CD8+ T cells sorted from blood. The source is a man aged 18-30 years in good health.

The chain links TRBV15 to TRBJ2-7; maybe TRBD1 (5 bases). Looked up from germline, CDR1 is LNHNV and CDR2 is YYDKDF (reference sequence). V was clipped by 6 bases and J by 0 bases, with 12 bases between them. There are 14 residues in the CDR3. CDR3 DNA sequence: TGTGCCACCAGTATGACAGAGAACTCCTACGAGCAGTACTTC. Translated, it gives CATSMTENSYEQYF.

The chain links TRBV5-1 to TRBJ2-7, with D perhaps matching TRBD1 (5 bases). V lost 3 bases and J lost 2, with 15 bases in between. Looked up from germline, CDR1 is SGHRS and CDR2 is YFSETQ. The CDR3 spans 15 residues. DNA for the CDR3: TGCGCCAGCAGCTCCCAACCTGACAGTGCCTACGAGCAGTACTTC. Translating it yields CASSSQPDSAYEQYF.

V gene TRBV14 combines with J gene TRBJ2-3, with D uncertain. From germline, CDR1 is SGHDN and CDR2 FVKESK. The CDR3 is 13 residues long. The V end lost 0 bases, the J end lost 3 bases, and 4 bases lay between the germline ends. The CDR3 reads CASSQDWTDTQYF. CDR3 bases: TGTGCCAGCAGCCAAGATTGGACAGATACGCAGTATTTT. Looking up the rest from reference TRBV14 and TRBJ2-3 gives the full variable domain: EAGVTQFPSHSVIEKGQTVTLRCDPISGHDNLYWYRRVMGKEIKFLLHFVKESKQDESGMPNNRFLAERTGGTYSTLKVQPAELEDSGVYFCASSQDWTDTQYFGPGTRLTVL.

The chain is built from TRBV29-1 and TRBJ2-1; 10 bases match TRBD2. With 7 bases clipped from V and 10 bases from J, the junction kept 10 bases outside the gene matches. The CDR3 has 13 residues. Germline values: CDR1 SQVTM, CDR2 ANQGSEA. The CDR3 loop reads CSGGLAGVSEQFF. For the CDR3, the DNA is TGCAGCGGGGGGCTAGCGGGAGTCTCGGAGCAGTTCTTC.

The rearrangement joins TRBV9 to TRBJ2-2, with D possibly being TRBD1 (6 bases). The CDR3 is 12 amino acids. The germline V gene encodes CDR1 SGDLS and CDR2 YYNGEE. Between the trimmed V and J ends, which lost 2 bases and 7 bases, there was a span of 6 bases. The CDR3 DNA reads TGTGCCAGCAGCGTGGGACACGGGGAGCTGTTTTTT. Its protein product is CASSVGHGELFF.

The chain joins TRBV5-5 to TRBJ2-7; D gene uncertain. The ends were cut back, 0 bases at V and 3 bases at J, with 10 bases in the middle. The CDR3 runs to 14 residues. Germline CDR1 SGHKS, CDR2 YYEKEE (reference sequence). CDR3 loop: CASSLEAGIYEQYF. The CDR3 DNA reads TGTGCCAGCAGCTTGGAAGCAGGCATCTACGAGCAGTACTTC.

The CDR3 DNA sequence: TGTGCCAGCAGCCTCTCCAGCGGAAACTATGGCTACACCTTC. This sequence encodes CASSLSSGNYGYTF. V gene TRBV9 combines with J gene TRBJ1-2; D remains ambiguous. CDR1 is SGDLS, CDR2 YYNGEE, per germline. V was clipped by 4 bases and J by 2 bases, with 12 bases between them. The CDR3 consists of 14 residues.

The J gene is TRBJ1-2, the V gene TRBV15, with TRBD1 matching over 9 bases. The trim removed 0 bases at V and 10 bases at J, leaving 15 bases unmatched. In germline, CDR1 is LNHNV, CDR2 YYDKDF (reference sequence). The CDR3 has 17 residues. CDR3 DNA: TGTGCCACCAGCAGAGATCTAATTACTGGACAGGGGATGGACTACACCTTC. This encodes CATSRDLITGQGMDYTF.

The table lists this clone with a count of one. The chain is built from TRBV6-5 and TRBJ2-1; tentatively, D is TRBD1 (5 bases). The CDR3 loop spans 11 amino acids. Germline CDR1 is MNHEY and CDR2 is SVGAGI. Trimming took off 8 bases at V and 7 bases at J, with 9 bases between the two ends. The CDR3 coding sequence is TGTGCCAGCTCGAAGGGGAATGAGCAGTTCTTC. Amino acids: CASSKGNEQFF.

The chain has TRBV10-3 and TRBJ2-1; the match to TRBD1 covers 8 bases. This CDR3 comprises 16 residues. Losses at the gene ends were 8 bases for V and 2 bases for J; bases not matched to a gene: 11. Germline CDR1 and CDR2: ENHRY and SYGVKD. The DNA of the CDR3 is TGTGCCATCGCTGGACCGGGACAGGCGACCTACAATGAGCAGTTCTTC. This sequence encodes CAIAGPGQATYNEQFF.

The chain employs TRBV4-1 and TRBJ2-7; 12 positions agree with TRBD2. Germline V gene data show CDR1 as MGHRA and CDR2 as YSYEKL. CDR3 length: 14 amino acids. J gave up 4 bases and V 4 bases, and 2 bases lay outside the gene matches. This chain's CDR3 is CASSPGLAGYEQYF. Written as DNA, the CDR3 is TGCGCCAGCAGCCCTGGACTAGCGGGATACGAGCAGTACTTC.

In its sample, this clone was seen a few times. The J gene is TRBJ2-7, the V gene TRBV11-2; D gene uncertain. V dropped 2 bases and J dropped 2 bases, with 7 bases sitting between them. This CDR3 has 13 amino acids. Germline V lookup: CDR1 SGHAT, CDR2 FQNNGV. The CDR3 DNA is TGTGCCAGCAGCTTAAATGGGGCCTACGAGCAGTACTTC. Protein: CASSLNGAYEQYF.

This chain joins TRBV7-9 and TRBJ2-3; TRBD1 matches at 12 bases. Germline CDR1 reads SEHNR; CDR2 reads FQNEAQ (reference sequence). The J segment lost 5 bases and the V segment lost 5 bases, leaving 14 bases of the junction unmatched. This CDR3 has 18 residues. The CDR3 DNA is TGTGCCAGCAGCGGCCAGGATCCGGGACAGGGGGCCGGAGATACGCAGTATTTT. It yields the protein CASSGQDPGQGAGDTQYF.

To note about this clone: Distinct nucleotide sequences in the sample also encode this CDR3. V and J are TRBV5-1 and TRBJ2-3; 10 bases fit TRBD1. CDR1 is SGHRS and CDR2 is YFSETQ in the germline V gene. V was clipped by 4 bases and J by 5 bases; unmatched bases: 4. The CDR3 contains 14 residues. CDR3 residues: CASSLGQGIDTQYF. In DNA form, the CDR3 reads TGCGCCAGCAGCCTGGGACAGGGGATAGATACGCAGTATTTT.

V gene TRBV5-1 combines with J gene TRBJ1-2, with D possibly being TRBD1 (6 bases). Germline loops: CDR1 SGHRS, CDR2 YFSETQ. CDR3 length equals 15 residues. Trimming cost V 0 bases and J 5 bases, with 14 bases left between them. CDR3 sequence: CASSLVPGGGYGYTF. The CDR3 coding sequence is TGCGCCAGCAGCTTGGTCCCGGGGGGCGGATATGGCTACACCTTC. Full variable domain (remainder filled in from reference TRBV5-1 and TRBJ1-2): KAGVTQTPRYLIKTRGQQVTLSCSPISGHRSVSWYQQTPGQGLQFLFEYFSETQRNKGNFPGRFSGRQFSNSRSEMNVSTLELGDSALYLCASSLVPGGGYGYTFGSGTRLTVV.